A selection of T cell receptor beta chains follows, all from one sample in a study of Tregs in tolerant kidney transplant recipients. Produced via immunoSEQ multiplex PCR; TCRdb's table is partial and in-frame only. The profile shows some 57,000 clones, 91% of them singletons. Specimen: CD8+ T cells from blood (PBMCs), collected 24 months after the transplant. The receptors originated from a human patient who received a combined kidney and bone marrow transplant. Some T cells may be transferred from the graft donor. Each CDR3 is given with its conserved first and last residue. D genes are given only for firm matches. The size entry is marked missing in some rows and otherwise reads once, few, many or a size class.

d_gene	j_gene	abundance	v_gene	CDR3nt	CDR3aa
TRBD1	TRBJ2-7	once	TRBV29-1	TGCAGCGTTCTGCAGGGGGTTTACGAGCAGTACTTC	CSVLQGVYEQYF
-	TRBJ2-3	-	TRBV4-1	TGCGCCAGCAGGGCGGATTTCGATACGCAGTATTTT	CASRADFDTQYF
-	TRBJ1-2	-	TRBV5-1	TGCGCCAGCAGTCTATACAGATACCGGCTCTATGGCTACACCTTC	CASSLYRYRLYGYTF
TRBD1	TRBJ2-1	-	TRBV29-1	TGCAGCGTTGACGGACAGGGGCTCTACAATGAGCAGTTCTTC	CSVDGQGLYNEQFF
TRBD2	TRBJ2-7	-	TRBV19	TGTGCCAGTAGTACATTTCGGGAGGGACTCTACGAGCAGTACTTC	CASSTFREGLYEQYF
TRBD1	TRBJ1-6	-	TRBV5-1	TGCGCCAGCAGCTTGGTTCAGGGGGGAAATTCACCCCTCCACTTT	CASSLVQGGNSPLHF
-	TRBJ2-1	-	TRBV9	TGTGCCAGCAGCGTAGGTGACCCGGCGTTAGCTGGTGAGCAGTTCTTC	CASSVGDPALAGEQFF
-	TRBJ2-1	-	TRBV12-5	TGTGCTAGTGGGGCCCCGTACAGGGACAATGAGCAGTTCTTC	CASGAPYRDNEQFF
-	TRBJ1-4	-	TRBV9	TGTGCCAGCAGCGCCTCGGGGGGAATTGGTGAAAAACTGTTTTTT	CASSASGGIGEKLFF
-	TRBJ2-1	-	TRBV29-1	TGCAGCGTGCTTTCCGGGACAGTAAAAACTAGCGGAATTTACAATGAGCAGTTCTTC	CSVLSGTVKTSGIYNEQFF
-	TRBJ1-2	-	TRBV21-1	TGTGCCAGCAGCAAAGAGACAGGGGTCGGCTACACCTTC	CASSKETGVGYTF
TRBD1	TRBJ1-1	-	TRBV13	TGTGCCAGCAGCACTCGTGGGGTCAGGGGGCGAGGAACGAGTTTT	CASSTRGVRGRGTSF
-	TRBJ2-2	once	TRBV9	TGTGCCAGCAGCGTAGCTGCCGGGGAGCTGTTTTTT	CASSVAAGELFF
TRBD1	TRBJ2-3	-	TRBV9	TGTGCCAGCAGCTTGGGACAGGGGTTCCCAGATACGCAGTATTTT	CASSLGQGFPDTQYF
-	TRBJ2-3	-	TRBV9	TGTGCCAGCAGCGCCTCTGGTCTTTCGGGTGATACGCAGTATTTT	CASSASGLSGDTQYF
TRBD1	TRBJ2-5	-	TRBV4-3	TGCGCCAGCAGCCCTCGAGGGGGCTACATAGAGACCCAGTACTTC	CASSPRGGYIETQYF
-	TRBJ2-1	-	TRBV29-1	TGCAGCATCCCTAGCGCCAATGAGCAGTTCTTC	CSIPSANEQFF
-	TRBJ2-1	-	TRBV5-1	TGCGCCAGCAGCTTGCCTAGTAATTACAATGAGCAGTTCTTC	CASSLPSNYNEQFF
TRBD2	TRBJ2-1	-	TRBV4-1	TGCGCCAGCAGCCAAGATCAGACTAGCGGGGGAAACAATGAGCAGTTCTTC	CASSQDQTSGGNNEQFF
TRBD2	TRBJ2-5	once	TRBV28	TGTGCCAGCAGCTTTCTCCGGGGGGGCCAGGGGGAGACCCAGTACTTC	CASSFLRGGQGETQYF
-	TRBJ2-2	-	TRBV27	TGTGCCAGCAGTGCCGAGGGTCCCCACACCGGGGAGCTGTTTTTT	CASSAEGPHTGELFF
-	TRBJ1-1	few	TRBV2	TGTGCCAGCACCTTTAACACTGAAGCTTTCTTT	CASTFNTEAFF
TRBD2	TRBJ2-7	-	TRBV7-2	TGTGCCAGCAGCTTCCTAGCGGGAGTCCACGAGCAGTACTTC	CASSFLAGVHEQYF
-	TRBJ2-7	-	TRBV5-1	TGCGCCAGCAGCCCCCCCGCCATCACAACCTACGAGCAGTACTTC	CASSPPAITTYEQYF
-	TRBJ2-1	-	TRBV19	TGTGCCAGTAGCCTTAGTGGCTCCTACAATGAGCAGTTCTTC	CASSLSGSYNEQFF